The clone carrying this T cell receptor (beta chain) was detected once. As originally analysed: Estimation of nucleated cell counts was performed using reference gene primer amplification. Here immunoSEQ multiplex PCR was the method, and the copy in TCRdb shows in-frame clones only, minus some. V and J calls and clone size follow that table, whereas D and trimming were derived from the DNA. The sample records 95,000 to 100,000 clones, approximately 92% being singletons. The sample comes from a study of blood T cell repertoires in COVID-19. For the study at large: The origin of the acute and convalescent COVID-19 samples was the United States, Italy and Spain.

This receptor was identified in a middle-aged man with active COVID-19. Sequenced sample: peripheral blood.

This CDR3 reads CASRRGLDQARELFF. The CDR3 DNA reads TGCGCCAGCAGGAGGGGGCTAGATCAGGCGAGGGAGCTGTTTTTT. This chain links TRBV4-1 with TRBJ2-2, with TRBD1 identical over 7 bases. The germline CDR1 and CDR2 sequences are MGHRA and YSYEKL. The CDR3 loop spans 15 amino acids. The J segment lost 9 bases and the V segment lost 6 bases, leaving 13 bases of the junction unmatched.